Listed below are T cell receptor beta chains from one sample, sequenced in a study of blood T cell repertoires in COVID-19. The assay was immunoSEQ multiplex PCR, and TCRdb's table has in-frame clones only and misses some. The table has 100,000 to 150,000 clones, 80% to 90% seen once; the top ten hold around a quarter. Sequenced material: peripheral blood. The receptors shown here come from a man aged 65 to 79 with active or convalescent COVID-19. Both conserved end residues are trimmed from each CDR3. D genes are given only for firm matches.

D gene	J gene	V gene	CDR3 protein
TRBD1	TRBJ1-1	TRBV12-5	ASGLTGTGVLRTEAF
TRBD1	TRBJ2-5	TRBV28	ASRERQGQETQY
NA	TRBJ1-4	TRBV18	ASSPLFGHADEKLF
NA	TRBJ2-3	TRBV11-2	ASSLDRGDTQY
TRBD1	TRBJ1-6	TRBV12-3/TRBV12-4	ASSRDRDSPLH
TRBD1	TRBJ1-6	TRBV3-1/TRBV3-2	ASSHQGAKSPLH
NA	TRBJ2-7	TRBV11-2	ASSLGLPGSYEQY
TRBD1	TRBJ1-5	TRBV7-2	ASSYRTGGNQPQH
NA	TRBJ2-3	TRBV27	ASSYQGGTQY
NA	TRBJ2-1	TRBV21-1	ASSTRTSNCNEQF
NA	TRBJ2-3	TRBV9	ASSVAHRGTDTQY
TRBD1	TRBJ1-2	TRBV19	ASKTGQNYGYT
TRBD1	TRBJ1-3	TRBV2	ASSGGDSSGNTIY
NA	TRBJ2-7	TRBV18	ASSPSNPADYEQY
NA	TRBJ1-1	TRBV7-9	ASGLGGGTEAF
TRBD1	TRBJ2-1	TRBV19	ARTRGSYNEQF
NA	TRBJ2-3	TRBV6-1	ASSERVGTDTQY
TRBD1	TRBJ2-7	TRBV6-1	ASSELMGTGLDEQY
NA	TRBJ1-4	TRBV28	ASSLSRGLGGFGEKLF
NA	TRBJ2-7	TRBV5-1	ASSGSGASYEQY
NA	TRBJ1-2	TRBV19	ASSIDGVASQGGGYT
TRBD2	TRBJ2-3	TRBV5-1	ASSSGLAGVSTDTQY
NA	TRBJ1-1	TRBV27	ASNGAGVRNTEAF
NA	TRBJ2-1	TRBV5-1	ASSSNPGNEQF
TRBD1	TRBJ2-7	TRBV10-3	AISESGQGAYEQY
TRBD1	TRBJ2-7	TRBV28	ASSSPDRVYEQY
TRBD1	TRBJ1-2	TRBV9	ASSVDRGWGYGYT
NA	TRBJ1-1	TRBV11-1	ASSFPPGTEAF
NA	TRBJ2-1	TRBV7-2	ASSPLGEQF
NA	TRBJ1-2	TRBV7-9	ASSSGAGGYT
TRBD2	TRBJ2-2	TRBV19	ASNPSGLAGVGANTGELF
TRBD2	TRBJ2-1	TRBV6-5	ASGGDVQNEQF
NA	TRBJ1-4	TRBV10-1	ASSGGGDEKLF
TRBD1	TRBJ1-3	TRBV10-2	ASRQGDSGNTIY
TRBD1	TRBJ1-1	TRBV6-6	ASSQRPGGITEAF
NA	TRBJ2-1	TRBV9	ASSVETYGSYNEQF
NA	TRBJ1-2	TRBV27	ASRVYSGSNYGYT
NA	TRBJ1-1	TRBV24-1	ATRSSGNTEAF
NA	TRBJ1-4	TRBV10-3	AISAGGGPATNEKLF
TRBD1	TRBJ1-1	TRBV27	ASSFWGMDRDAF
TRBD1	TRBJ1-6	TRBV2	ASSGTGVSPLH
NA	TRBJ2-1	TRBV27	ASSSSGTVFQF
NA	TRBJ2-7	TRBV14	ASSPIFRRRPHGSYEQY
TRBD1	TRBJ1-4	TRBV2	ASSRDSGDEKLF
TRBD1	TRBJ2-5	TRBV7-9	ASSYRGRGETQY
NA	TRBJ1-4	TRBV4-1	ASSHPLRRGREKLF
TRBD2	TRBJ2-3	TRBV10-3	AISTSGATDTQY
NA	TRBJ2-7	TRBV19	ASSIDQGSSYEQY
NA	TRBJ2-7	TRBV11-2	ASSFLDYSYEQY
NA	TRBJ1-2	TRBV3-1/TRBV3-2	ASSQGVFSGYT
TRBD2	TRBJ2-3	TRBV7-3	ASSPIAGPTDTQY
NA	TRBJ2-6	TRBV28	ASSLGSLLKGANVLT
NA	TRBJ2-7	TRBV18	ASSQDSLREQY